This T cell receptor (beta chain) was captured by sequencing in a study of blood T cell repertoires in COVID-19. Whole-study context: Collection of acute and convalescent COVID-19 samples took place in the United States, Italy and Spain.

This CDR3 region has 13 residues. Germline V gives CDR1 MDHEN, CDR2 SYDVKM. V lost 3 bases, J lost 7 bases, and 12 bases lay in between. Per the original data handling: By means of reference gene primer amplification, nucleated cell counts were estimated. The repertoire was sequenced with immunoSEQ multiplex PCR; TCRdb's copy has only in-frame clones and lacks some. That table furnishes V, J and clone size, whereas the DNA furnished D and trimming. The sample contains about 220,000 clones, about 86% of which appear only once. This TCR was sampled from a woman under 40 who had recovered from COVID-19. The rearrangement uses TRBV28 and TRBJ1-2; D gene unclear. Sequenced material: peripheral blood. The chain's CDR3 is CASSFRGSGGYTF. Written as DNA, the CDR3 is TGTGCCAGCAGTTTCCGGGGAAGTGGTGGCTACACCTTC.